Listed below are T cell receptor beta chains from one sample, sequenced in a study of cytomegalovirus exposure and HLA in healthy donors. Data came from immunoSEQ multiplex PCR; TCRdb stores just in-frame clones and leaves some out. The table has 120,000 or so clones, around four fifths seen once. Sequencing input: PBMCs. All receptors come from a woman aged 55 to 70 in good health and CMV-seropositive. Each CDR3 is given with its conserved first and last residue. The D gene is left open where the match is weak. Some rows mark clone size as missing; the rest say once, few, many or name a class of expanded clone.

>.|TRBJ2-1|.|TRBV9
CASSAFGGNYNEQFF
TGTGCCAGCAGCGCTTTCGGGGGTAACTACAATGAGCAGTTCTTC
>few|TRBJ1-1|.|TRBV2
CASSRTGNTEAFF
TGTGCCAGCAGTAGAACAGGGAATACTGAAGCTTTCTTT
>.|TRBJ1-2|.|TRBV29-1
CSVDGGYYGYTF
TGCAGCGTTGATGGGGGGTACTATGGCTACACCTTC
>few|TRBJ2-1|TRBD1|TRBV7-2
CASSKGTGENEQFF
TGTGCCAGCAGCAAAGGGACAGGGGAGAATGAGCAGTTCTTC
>few|TRBJ1-5|.|TRBV30
CAWSSLSDQPQHF
TGTGCCTGGAGTTCGCTCTCGGATCAGCCCCAGCATTTT
>.|TRBJ1-2|.|TRBV10-3
CAISESGGTGYTF
TGTGCCATCAGTGAGTCGGGCGGGACTGGCTACACCTTC
>.|TRBJ1-2|.|TRBV10-3
CAISGGLYGYTF
TGTGCCATCAGTGGTGGGCTCTATGGCTACACCTTC
>.|TRBJ2-1|.|TRBV5-1
CASSLPLGLHRLSYNEQFF
TGCGCCAGCAGCTTGCCACTTGGACTCCACCGCCTCTCCTACAATGAGCAGTTCTTC
>.|TRBJ1-1|TRBD1|TRBV2
CASTVERQGAAEAFF
TGTGCCAGCACGGTTGAGAGACAGGGGGCCGCTGAAGCTTTCTTT
>.|TRBJ2-3|.|TRBV5-1
CASSFSVFLSTDTQYF
TGCGCCAGCAGCTTCTCCGTCTTCCTTAGCACAGATACGCAGTATTTT
>.|TRBJ2-2|.|TRBV4-1
CASSPQVSAGELFF
TGCGCCAGCAGCCCTCAGGTCTCTGCCGGGGAGCTGTTTTTT
>few|TRBJ1-1|TRBD1|TRBV10-3
CATGGQGASEAFF
TGTGCCACGGGGGGACAGGGGGCTTCTGAAGCTTTCTTT
>.|TRBJ2-1|.|TRBV28
CASSAGQYYNEQFF
TGTGCCAGCAGTGCGGGACAGTACTACAATGAGCAGTTCTTC
>.|TRBJ2-3|TRBD1|TRBV19
CASKDRTSTDTQYF
TGTGCCAGCAAGGACAGGACAAGCACAGATACGCAGTATTTT
>few|TRBJ2-7|TRBD1|TRBV5-6
CASSWDRSSYEQYF
TGTGCCAGCAGCTGGGACAGGAGCTCCTACGAGCAGTACTTC
>.|TRBJ2-1|.|TRBV19
CASSPWSGLNNEQFF
TGTGCCAGTAGTCCCTGGTCGGGACTGAACAATGAGCAGTTCTTC
>.|TRBJ2-7|.|TRBV18
CASSRRGGEQYF
TGTGCCAGCTCACGAAGAGGGGGTGAGCAGTACTTC
>.|TRBJ2-1|TRBD2|TRBV7-9
CASSRTSGSINEQFF
TGTGCCAGCAGCAGGACTAGCGGGAGTATCAATGAGCAGTTCTTC
>.|TRBJ2-1|TRBD2|TRBV6-6
CASSPTSGRVNEQFF
TGTGCCAGCAGCCCAACTAGCGGGAGGGTCAATGAGCAGTTCTTC
>.|TRBJ2-3|TRBD1|TRBV11-3
CASSARTGDDTQYF
TGTGCCAGCAGCGCCCGGACAGGGGACGATACGCAGTATTTT
>.|TRBJ1-5|.|TRBV6-1
CASSEGGVPQHF
TGTGCCAGCAGTGAAGGAGGAGTGCCCCAGCATTTT
>once|TRBJ2-3|.|TRBV20-1
CSAVDFLQYF
TGCAGTGCTGTAGATTTTTTGCAGTATTTT
>.|TRBJ1-1|TRBD1|TRBV11-2
CASSLYPGTGVRGAFF
TGTGCCAGCAGCTTATATCCCGGGACAGGGGTCCGAGGGGCTTTCTTT
>.|TRBJ2-1|TRBD2|TRBV19
CASSLLADTYNEQFF
TGTGCCAGTAGCCTACTAGCGGATACCTACAATGAGCAGTTCTTC
>.|TRBJ1-4|TRBD1|TRBV29-1
CSVVTSSWGTGEEKLFF
TGCAGCGTTGTCACTAGCTCATGGGGAACAGGGGAGGAAAAACTGTTTTTT
>once|TRBJ2-3|TRBD2|TRBV6-6
CASKGGRSTDTQYF
TGTGCCAGCAAGGGCGGGAGGAGCACAGATACGCAGTATTTT
>.|TRBJ2-5|.|TRBV15
CATSREQGEETQYF
TGTGCCACCAGCAGAGAACAGGGTGAGGAGACCCAGTACTTC
>.|TRBJ2-3|TRBD1|TRBV7-2
CASGRQGARSDTQYF
TGTGCCAGCGGCAGACAGGGGGCGCGATCAGATACGCAGTATTTT
>.|TRBJ2-7|TRBD2|TRBV4-2
CASSQDLAGGTPNEQYF
TGTGCCAGCAGCCAAGATCTAGCGGGAGGGACTCCTAACGAGCAGTACTTC
>.|TRBJ2-2|.|TRBV2
CASSREPNTGELFF
TGTGCCAGCAGTAGAGAACCGAACACCGGGGAGCTGTTTTTT
>.|TRBJ1-1|TRBD1|TRBV27
CASRKTGQGYEEAFF
TGTGCCAGCAGAAAAACCGGACAGGGGTATGAAGAAGCTTTCTTT
>.|TRBJ1-2|TRBD1|TRBV6-1
CASSEGTGYYGYTF
TGTGCCAGCAGTGAAGGGACAGGGTACTATGGCTACACCTTC
>.|TRBJ2-1|TRBD2|TRBV10-2
CASSVGWREGNNEQFF
TGCGCCAGCAGTGTGGGATGGCGGGAGGGAAACAATGAGCAGTTCTTC
>.|TRBJ1-1|.|TRBV7-6
CASSLVSGGDVNTEAFF
TGTGCCAGCAGCTTAGTATCGGGAGGGGACGTGAACACTGAAGCTTTCTTT
>.|TRBJ2-1|TRBD1|TRBV18
CASSSRTGSKLDEQFF
TGTGCCAGCTCATCTCGGACAGGGTCAAAGCTGGATGAGCAGTTCTTC
>.|TRBJ2-3|TRBD2|TRBV19
CASSTTSGSYDTQYF
TGTGCCAGTAGTACCACTAGCGGGAGCTACGATACGCAGTATTTT
>.|TRBJ1-5|.|TRBV28
CASSPLEGVYQPQHF
TGTGCCAGCAGCCCCTTAGAGGGGGTATATCAGCCCCAGCATTTT
>once|TRBJ2-5|.|TRBV5-1
CASGPLGGQETQYF
TGCGCCAGCGGCCCTCTTGGAGGCCAAGAGACCCAGTACTTC
>.|TRBJ1-2|TRBD1|TRBV27
CASSLSQGAYYGYTF
TGTGCCAGCAGTTTATCGCAGGGGGCGTACTATGGCTACACCTTC
>once|TRBJ2-1|.|TRBV7-6
CASSFLEIGEQFF
TGTGCCAGCAGCTTCTTAGAAATCGGTGAGCAGTTCTTC
>.|TRBJ2-3|.|TRBV6-5
CASSYSPHRPTDTQYF
TGTGCCAGCAGTTACTCGCCACACCGTCCCACAGATACGCAGTATTTT
>.|TRBJ2-1|TRBD2|TRBV25-1
CASSASGYEQFF
TGTGCCAGCAGTGCTAGCGGGTATGAGCAGTTCTTC
>.|TRBJ1-1|TRBD1|TRBV6-1
CASSKDRENTEAFF
TGTGCCAGCAGTAAGGACAGGGAGAACACTGAAGCTTTCTTT
>.|TRBJ1-1|.|TRBV20-1
CSALRIEAFF
TGCAGTGCCCTGAGGATCGAAGCTTTCTTT